What follows describes a single TCR beta chain. Libraries were prepared by immunoSEQ multiplex PCR; TCRdb keeps only in-frame clonotypes and omits some of them. Of some 120,000 clones in the sample, roughly nine tenths were seen once. The sample originates from a study of control samples from healthy donors and cancer patients. The CDR3 consists of 13 residues. Between the trimmed V and J ends, which lost 3 bases and 0 bases, there was a span of 5 bases. Sequenced: PBMCs. The receptor was isolated from a woman aged 50 to 65 with colorectal cancer. This chain uses TRBV12-3 or TRBV12-4 with TRBJ2-5; D is uncertain. CDR3 in DNA: TGTGCCAGCAGTTTCTTTCACCAAGAGACCCAGTACTTC. Encoded protein: CASSFFHQETQYF.